This TCR beta chain was identified in a study of CD8 T cells in ankylosing spondylitis (dated by TCRdb to the late 2010s). Regarding the complete study: The study set out to find disease-linked TCR variants by profiling T cell receptor beta repertoires in ankylosing spondylitis patients and healthy donors. Peripheral blood was sampled, and synovial fluid was also collected from ankylosing spondylitis patients. The full study cohort comprised around 25 ankylosing spondylitis patients and approximately 100 healthy donors. Broader findings and caveats from the paper: Blood from ankylosing spondylitis patients appeared to be characterized by a TCR beta motif made up of several highly homologous amino acid variants. In peripheral blood, the disease-linked clones were found at relatively low frequencies and had a CD8+ phenotype. The disease-linked clones were reported to be significantly enriched in matched synovial fluid samples from ankylosing spondylitis patients. Some of the motif variants had been reported before in the synovial fluid and blood of reactive arthritis patients, a finding that suggests common disease-initiation mechanisms.

Regarding this clonotype: It has no known antigen specificity. Base qualities are not at hand, and no much larger clone is one base apart.

As encoded in the germline V gene, CDR1 is MGHRA while CDR2 is YSYEKL. CDR3 length: 14 amino acids, cysteine to phenylalanine. Just the 42-base CDR3 DNA is kept, in frame starting at base 1. The junction shows trimming of 0 bases on V and 1 base on J, plus 6 bases between the germline ends. For sequencing, an Illumina HiSeq 2500 was employed. TCR beta libraries were prepared by quantitative 5'-RACE with molecular barcodes. In the original analysis: A new computational method based on a probabilistic model of VDJ rearrangement was used to identify disease-linked TCR variants. The public reads were reanalyzed by TCRdb: fastp trimming at Q25, MiXCR alignment, in-frame beta chains only. CDR3 protein duplicates are merged, each entry listing the most common genes and DNA. The V and J calls were determined by TCRdb, not by the authors. The sample table holds hundreds of thousands of distinct CDR3 sequences, of which 25% to 30% were seen once. About 0.89% of the sample rests with the top ten.

This receptor chain uses TRBV4-1 and TRBJ1-1, with no confidently assigned D gene. The clonotype originates from a male donor with ankylosing spondylitis. Sequencing used blood, either unsorted or a sorted T cell fraction (not recorded which). The DNA reads TGCGCCAGCAGCCAAGATTCAGAGAACACTGAAGCTTTCTTT. This encodes CASSQDSENTEAFF.